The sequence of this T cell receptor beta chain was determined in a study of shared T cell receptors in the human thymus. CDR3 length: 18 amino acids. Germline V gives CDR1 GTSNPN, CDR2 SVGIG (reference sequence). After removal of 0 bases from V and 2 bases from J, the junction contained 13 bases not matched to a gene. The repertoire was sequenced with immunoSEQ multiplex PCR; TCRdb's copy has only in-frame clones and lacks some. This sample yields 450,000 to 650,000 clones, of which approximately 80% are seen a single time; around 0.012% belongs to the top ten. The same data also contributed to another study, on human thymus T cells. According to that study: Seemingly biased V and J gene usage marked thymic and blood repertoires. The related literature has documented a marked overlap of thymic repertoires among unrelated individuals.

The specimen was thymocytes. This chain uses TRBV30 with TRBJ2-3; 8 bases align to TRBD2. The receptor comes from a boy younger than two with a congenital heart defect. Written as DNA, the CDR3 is TGTGCCTGGAGTGTAGCACTAGCGGCACCCCGGGCCACAGATACGCAGTATTTT. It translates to CAWSVALAAPRATDTQYF.